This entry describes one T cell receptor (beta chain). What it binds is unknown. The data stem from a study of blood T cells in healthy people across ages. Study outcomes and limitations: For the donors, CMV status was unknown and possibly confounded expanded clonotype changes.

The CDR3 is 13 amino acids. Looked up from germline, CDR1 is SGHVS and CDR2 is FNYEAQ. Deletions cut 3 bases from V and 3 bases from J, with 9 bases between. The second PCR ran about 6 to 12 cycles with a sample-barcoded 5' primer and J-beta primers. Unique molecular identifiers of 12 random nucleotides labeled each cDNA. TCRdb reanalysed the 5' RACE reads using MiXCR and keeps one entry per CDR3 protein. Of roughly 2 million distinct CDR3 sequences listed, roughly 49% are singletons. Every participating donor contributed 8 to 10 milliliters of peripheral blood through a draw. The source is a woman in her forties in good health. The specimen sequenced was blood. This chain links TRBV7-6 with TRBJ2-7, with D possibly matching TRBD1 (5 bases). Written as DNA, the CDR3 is TGTGCCAGCAGCTTGGACAAATTCTACGAGCAGTACTTC. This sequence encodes CASSLDKFYEQYF.